Listed below are T cell receptor beta chains from one sample, sequenced in a study of T cells after yellow fever vaccination. MiXCR was run by TCRdb on the 5' RACE reads, yielding one entry per CDR3 protein. Of about 30,000 distinct CDR3 sequences listed, 4.4% are singletons. Sequencing was performed on CD8+ T cells sorted from PBMCs, taken 5 days after the yellow fever booster vaccination. The source is a man aged 30-40 years who received the YFV17D yellow fever vaccine. Both conserved end residues are part of each CDR3. D genes are given only for firm matches. Clone size is given for some rows only: seen once, a few or many times, or a class if the clone is expanded.

J | length | V | size | D | CDR3 | DNA
TRBJ1-5 | 13 | TRBV29-1 | many | TRBD1 | CSVGGGTNQPQHF | TGCAGCGTTGGAGGGGGCACGAATCAGCCCCAGCATTTT
TRBJ2-7 | 18 | TRBV11-1 | many | - | CASSLELGGLNRGYEQYF | TGTGCCAGCAGCTTAGAGCTGGGGGGTCTTAATAGAGGCTACGAGCAGTACTTC
TRBJ2-3 | 15 | TRBV19 | many | - | CASSMDEASTDTQYF | TGTGCCAGTAGTATGGACGAAGCTAGCACAGATACGCAGTATTTT
TRBJ2-3 | 18 | TRBV24-1 | many | - | CATSDTSGLGGGTDTQYF | TGTGCCACCAGTGATACCTCCGGACTAGGGGGGGGCACAGATACGCAGTATTTT
TRBJ2-2 | 13 | TRBV5-1 | many | - | CASSLDDTGELFF | TGCGCCAGCAGCTTGGACGACACCGGGGAGCTGTTTTTT
TRBJ2-2 | 13 | TRBV6-5 | many | - | CASSWGHPGELFF | TGTGCCAGCAGTTGGGGCCACCCCGGGGAGCTGTTTTTT
TRBJ2-5 | 15 | TRBV6-9 | - | TRBD1 | CASNERYRGRVAQYF | TGTGCCAGCAACGAAAGATACAGGGGGCGAGTCGCCCAGTACTTC
TRBJ2-1 | 15 | TRBV11-3 | - | - | CASSRGGQQLNEQFF | TGTGCCAGCAGTAGGGGGGGCCAGCAGCTCAATGAGCAGTTCTTC
TRBJ2-2 | 17 | TRBV9 | many | TRBD2 | CASSVSGRDPNTGELFF | TGTGCCAGCAGCGTGAGCGGGAGGGATCCGAACACCGGGGAGCTGTTTTTT
TRBJ2-7 | 13 | TRBV20-1 | many | - | CSAEGRAPYEQYF | TGCAGTGCGGAGGGGCGAGCCCCCTACGAGCAGTACTTC
TRBJ1-1 | 14 | TRBV11-3 | many | - | CASSLRGGNTEAFF | TGTGCCAGCAGCCTCAGGGGAGGGAACACTGAAGCTTTCTTT
TRBJ2-7 | 13 | TRBV3-1 | many | - | CASSQGMGYEQYF | TGTGCCAGCAGCCAAGGGATGGGGTACGAGCAGTACTTC
TRBJ2-5 | 14 | TRBV7-9 | - | TRBD2 | CATEGLAGSGTQYF | TGTGCCACCGAGGGACTAGCGGGGTCGGGGACCCAGTACTTC
TRBJ2-1 | 13 | TRBV30 | many | TRBD2 | CALPGGRVNEQFF | TGTGCCCTCCCGGGGGGGCGGGTCAATGAGCAGTTCTTC
TRBJ2-3 | 18 | TRBV7-9 | many | - | CASRNLPSGGTSTDTQYF | TGTGCCAGCAGAAATTTGCCCTCTGGGGGGACTAGCACAGATACGCAGTATTTT
TRBJ2-7 | 13 | TRBV6-2/TRBV6-3 | many | - | CASSYSIWYEQYF | TGTGCCAGCAGTTACTCGATATGGTACGAGCAGTACTTC
TRBJ2-7 | 15 | TRBV7-6 | many | - | CASSLEVSASYEQYF | TGTGCCAGCAGCTTAGAGGTGTCGGCTTCCTACGAGCAGTACTTC
TRBJ1-1 | 15 | TRBV28 | few | - | CASSSNRESDTEAFF | TGTGCCAGCAGTTCCAACAGGGAGTCGGACACTGAAGCTTTCTTT
TRBJ2-2 | 16 | TRBV19 | many | TRBD2 | CASSIHPPGGPGELFF | TGTGCCAGTAGTATTCACCCCCCGGGGGGGCCCGGGGAGCTGTTTTTT
TRBJ2-5 | 14 | TRBV6-5 | many | - | CASSYSREIPTQYF | TGTGCCAGCAGTTACTCGAGGGAGATCCCTACCCAGTACTTC
TRBJ2-1 | 18 | TRBV25-1 | many | - | CASSDPVWTVGGDNEQFF | TGTGCCAGCAGTGACCCTGTTTGGACAGTCGGGGGTGACAATGAGCAGTTCTTC
TRBJ2-2 | 20 | TRBV3-1 | - | - | CATCQEFDRSGPANTGELFF | TGTGCCACCTGCCAAGAATTCGATAGGAGCGGCCCCGCGAACACCGGGGAGCTGTTTTTT
TRBJ2-3 | 14 | TRBV7-6 | many | - | CASTGQGPTDTQYF | TGTGCCAGCACTGGGCAGGGGCCCACAGATACGCAGTATTTT
TRBJ2-5 | 12 | TRBV19 | many | - | CASRQMGGIQYF | TGTGCCAGTAGGCAGATGGGCGGGATCCAGTACTTC
TRBJ2-2 | 12 | TRBV25-1 | many | - | CASSPSSGELFF | TGTGCCAGCAGTCCATCCTCCGGGGAGCTGTTTTTT
TRBJ2-7 | 15 | TRBV12-3/TRBV12-4 | many | - | CASSLRGGDFYEQYF | TGTGCCAGCAGTTTGAGAGGGGGGGATTTCTACGAGCAGTACTTC
TRBJ2-1 | 17 | TRBV9 | many | - | CASSVGGPDTHYNEQFF | TGTGCCAGCAGCGTAGGGGGTCCCGACACTCATTACAATGAGCAGTTCTTC
TRBJ2-1 | 11 | TRBV2 | many | TRBD1 | CASNRGVEQFF | TGTGCCAGCAACAGGGGGGTTGAGCAGTTCTTC
TRBJ2-1 | 14 | TRBV12-3/TRBV12-4 | many | TRBD2 | CASSFGTRMDEQFF | TGTGCCAGCAGTTTCGGGACTAGGATGGATGAGCAGTTCTTC
TRBJ2-7 | 16 | TRBV2 | many | TRBD1 | CASRDTGTGLSYEQYF | TGTGCCAGCAGAGATACCGGGACAGGGCTCTCCTACGAGCAGTACTTC
TRBJ2-1 | 15 | TRBV20-1 | many | TRBD2 | CSASGTGGGYNEQFF | TGCAGTGCTAGTGGGACGGGAGGGGGTTACAATGAGCAGTTCTTC
TRBJ2-7 | 10 | TRBV20-1 | many | - | CSAPLGEQYF | TGCAGTGCTCCTCTAGGCGAGCAGTACTTC
TRBJ2-7 | 15 | TRBV12-3/TRBV12-4 | many | - | CASCPWGEHSYEQYF | TGTGCCAGCTGCCCCTGGGGGGAACATTCCTACGAGCAGTACTTC
TRBJ2-6 | 16 | TRBV10-3 | many | TRBD1 | CAIPGQGEAGANVLTF | TGTGCCATTCCGGGACAGGGAGAAGCTGGGGCCAACGTCCTGACTTTC
TRBJ2-7 | 18 | TRBV6-5 | many | - | CASSYSDKGENPHYEQYF | TGTGCCAGCAGTTACTCGGATAAAGGGGAGAACCCCCACTACGAGCAGTACTTC
TRBJ1-2 | 16 | TRBV4-3 | many | - | CASSQALESLFDGYTF | TGCGCCAGCAGCCAAGCTCTGGAGTCCCTTTTCGATGGCTACACCTTC
TRBJ2-1 | 14 | TRBV9 | many | - | CASSEMQGHNEQFF | TGTGCCAGCAGCGAAATGCAGGGACACAATGAGCAGTTCTTC
TRBJ2-3 | 14 | TRBV20-1 | many | TRBD1 | CSASPGQGLDTQYF | TGCAGTGCTAGTCCGGGACAGGGATTAGATACGCAGTATTTT
TRBJ2-1 | 14 | TRBV7-2 | many | - | CASSAGLPYNEQFF | TGTGCCAGCAGCGCCGGACTGCCCTACAATGAGCAGTTCTTC
TRBJ2-1 | 14 | TRBV27 | many | - | CASHTSFLGNEQFF | TGTGCCAGCCACACCAGTTTCTTGGGCAATGAGCAGTTCTTC